This T cell receptor (beta chain) comes out of a study of T cell responses to AZD1222 COVID-19 vaccine (TCRdb year 2021). As for the study more broadly: Because spike-specific TCR depth and breadth did not differ between the two schedules, AZD1222 recipients who got a second dose at roughly 4 weeks were pooled with those who got a second dose at roughly 12 weeks. Trial participants were enrolled into age subgroups of 18-55, 56-69 and 70-plus years, which contained around 150, 28 and 57 TCR-sequenced participants, respectively. A total of 233 trial participants underwent TCR sequencing, of whom about 210 received two doses of AZD1222 and about 26 received two doses of the MenACWY control vaccine.

Results the study describes overall, beyond this receptor: CD4 TCRs associated with the vaccine covered the entire spike protein, and the dominant responses were in regions 160-218 and 743-854. Conclusions about previously exposed vaccinees were limited because only a handful of AZD1222 recipients were SARS-CoV-2 seropositive at baseline. After two AZD1222 doses, spike-specific TCR breadth and depth were significantly higher than at day 0 and than in MenACWY recipients. Participants were mostly white British and included more females than males, and it was suggested by the authors that clonal diversity may have been underestimated. In the small 56-69-year group, the increase in depth fell short of significance, most likely because of low power. Epitopes outside the regions mutated in the B.1.351 and B.1.1.7 variants were reportedly recognized by nearly half of the unique spike-specific TCRs. Because no samples from the day 14 peak response were available, repertoires could be characterized only after the peak T cell response.

The CDR3 regions of human TCRbeta chains were subjected to immunosequencing. The published analysis was carried out like this. Repertoire TCRs were matched against a reference library of SARS-CoV-2-specific TCRs generated with the MIRA antigen-specificity platform. Breadth was defined as the fraction of unique TCRs that were SARS-CoV-2-associated, and depth was defined as the fraction of total T cells that were SARS-CoV-2-associated. Using the MIRA data, each spike-specific TCR was assigned both to the spike region to which the TCR was reactive and to a CD4 or CD8 class. Log10-transformed breadth and depth values were compared by one-way ANOVA with Sidak's multiple comparisons tests. As stored in TCRdb, this immuneACCESS dataset retains in-frame rearrangements with V and J assigned. A fraction of the clones does not appear; measured against another copy, unresolved V genes explain less than half of the discrepancy, and the remainder lacks a known reason. V and J calls and clone size are those listed in that table; D and trimming were worked out from the DNA. Counted in this sample were about 96,000 clones; roughly 90% of them appeared once. The ten largest clonotypes hold roughly 25% of the sample.

What this sample's time point label stands for: baseline before first vaccination. Vaccinee samples came from UK trials COV001 and COV002, including a single-blind randomized controlled phase 2/3 trial of AZD1222 (ChAdOx1 nCoV-19) in healthy adults. Trial participant PBMC samples were collected at day 0 and day 28 after the second dose for TCRbeta chain sequencing. Details on this clone: Which antigen it targets is not known. One base away there is no much larger clone; base qualities are not given.

The CDR3 measures 12 amino acids from cysteine to phenylalanine. Only the CDR3 portion is preserved as DNA: 36 bases, with reading frame beginning at the first base. Sequences LNHDA (CDR1) and SQIVND (CDR2) are obtained from the germline V gene (reference sequence). The V end loses 5 bases and the J end loses 5 bases, and a stretch of 9 bases separates them. The sequenced sample was peripheral blood, obtained on day 0 of AZD1222 vaccination. This TCR came from an adult in good health. The chain is assembled from TRBV19 and TRBJ1-2; TRBD1 is possibly the D segment (6 matching bases). The nucleotides read TGTGCCAGTAGTCCGGACAGATATGGCTACACCTTC. Its coded protein is CASSPDRYGYTF.